This T cell receptor (beta chain) was found in a study of blood T cell repertoires in COVID-19. Individuals aged about 18 to 100 years were recruited from 24 US areas. TCRdb's copy holds only in-frame clones and misses some; the assay was immunoSEQ multiplex PCR. The sample yields about 310,000 clones, under 90% seen once. Specimen: PBMCs or T cells enriched from blood (not recorded which). This clonotype was sampled from a man between 60 and 70 years old who had recovered from COVID-19.

CDR3 nucleotides: TGTGCCAGCAGTTTAAGGGGAGCGGGGTCGGGGGAGACCCAGTACTTC. Translation: CASSLRGAGSGETQYF. The rearrangement joins TRBV28 to TRBJ2-5, with TRBD2 matching 7 bases. Germline V gene lookup returns CDR1 MDHEN and CDR2 SYDVKM. The CDR3 totals 16 residues. Trimming cost V 2 bases and J 5 bases; bases outside gene matches: 11.